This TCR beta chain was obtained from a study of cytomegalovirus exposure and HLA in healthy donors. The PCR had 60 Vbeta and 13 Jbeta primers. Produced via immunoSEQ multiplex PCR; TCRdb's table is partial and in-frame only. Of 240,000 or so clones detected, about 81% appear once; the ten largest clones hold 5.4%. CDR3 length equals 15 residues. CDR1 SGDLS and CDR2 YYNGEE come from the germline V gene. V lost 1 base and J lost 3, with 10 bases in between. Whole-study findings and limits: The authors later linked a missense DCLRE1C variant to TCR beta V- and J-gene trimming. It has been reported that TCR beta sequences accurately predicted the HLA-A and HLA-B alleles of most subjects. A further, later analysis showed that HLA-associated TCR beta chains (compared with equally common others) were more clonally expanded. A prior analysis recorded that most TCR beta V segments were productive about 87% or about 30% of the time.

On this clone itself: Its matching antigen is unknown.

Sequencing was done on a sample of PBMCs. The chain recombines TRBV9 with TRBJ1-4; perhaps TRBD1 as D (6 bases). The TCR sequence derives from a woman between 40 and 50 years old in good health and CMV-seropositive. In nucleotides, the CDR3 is TGTGCCAGCAGCGTACAGGGGAGTTCTAATGAAAAACTGTTTTTT. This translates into CASSVQGSSNEKLFF.